This T cell receptor (beta chain) was identified during a study of cytomegalovirus exposure and HLA in healthy donors. There are a few counts of this clone. Antigen: not known. Whole-study findings and limits: Some V segments (TRBV6-2 and TRBV6-3 among them) were excluded as indistinguishable. Roughly uniform sequencing depth across donors was assumed, possibly incorrectly.

Trimming removed 8 bases from V and 4 bases from J, with 15 bases in between. Looked up from germline, CDR1 is SGHNT and CDR2 is YENEEA. The CDR3 contains 14 residues. The PCR was carried out with 60 Vbeta primers and 13 Jbeta primers. Libraries were prepared by immunoSEQ multiplex PCR; TCRdb keeps only in-frame clonotypes and omits some of them. The table lists 130,000 or so clones, about 8.5% of them singletons, with about 5.5% in the top ten. This receptor was obtained from a man in his forties in good health and CMV-seronegative. The rearrangement uses TRBV11-3 and TRBJ2-1, with no clear D. The sequenced material came from PBMCs. The CDR3 sequence is CASALYSDYNEQFF. The DNA of the CDR3 is TGTGCCAGCGCCCTTTATTCAGATTACAATGAGCAGTTCTTC.